This T cell receptor (beta chain) appears in the sequencing data of a study of molecular identifiers for immune sequencing clone quantification. Findings of the study overall: The study reportedly detected spiked Jurkat TCR RNA from one cell among 1.1 million or so naive cells. Molecules of identical TCR sharing a barcode could underestimate highly expanded clone sizes.

The use of previously described methods and listed TCR primers produced the bulk TCR libraries. TCRdb processed the PCR reads anew with MiXCR; each CDR3 protein has one entry. In the table there are a few hundred thousand distinct CDR3 sequences, about a fifth of which are singletons. On this clonotype itself: Its antigen is still unknown.

J was trimmed by 6 bases and V by 8 bases; bases with no gene match: 13. Germline CDR1 and CDR2: MDHEN and SYDVKM. There are 16 residues in the CDR3. Sorting selected naive CD8 T cells with a CD8+CD4-CCR7+CD45RA+ phenotype. This TCR came from a human donor in good health. Some libraries in this study had Jurkat cell RNA spiked in. Sequenced material: naive CD8+ T cells from blood, with Jurkat cell RNA spiked in. Subset defined: FACS-sorted CD8+CD4-CCR7+CD45RA+ naive T cells. This chain joins TRBV28 and TRBJ2-2; the match to TRBD1 covers 9 bases. CDR3 bases: TGTGCCAGCCGGACTAACAGGGGGCGATTCTCCGGGGAGCTGTTTTTT. Protein: CASRTNRGRFSGELFF.